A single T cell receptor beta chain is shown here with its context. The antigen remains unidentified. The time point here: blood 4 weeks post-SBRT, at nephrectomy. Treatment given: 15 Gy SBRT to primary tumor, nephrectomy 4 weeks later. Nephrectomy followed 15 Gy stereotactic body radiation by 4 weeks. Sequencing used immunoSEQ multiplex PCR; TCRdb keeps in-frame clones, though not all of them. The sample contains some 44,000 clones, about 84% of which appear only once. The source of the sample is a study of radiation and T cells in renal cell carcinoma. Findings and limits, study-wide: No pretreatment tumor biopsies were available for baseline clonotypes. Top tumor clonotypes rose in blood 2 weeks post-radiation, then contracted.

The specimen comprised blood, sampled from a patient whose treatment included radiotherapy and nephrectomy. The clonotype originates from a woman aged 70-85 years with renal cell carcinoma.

CDR3 bases: TGTGCCAGCAGCTTATGGACAGGGGAAAGCGAGCAGTACTTC. Amino acid sequence: CASSLWTGESEQYF. The V call is TRBV11-2, the J call TRBJ2-7; TRBD1 matches 9 bases. Germline V gene lookup returns CDR1 SGHAT and CDR2 FQNNGV. The CDR3 covers 14 residues. Germline trimming cut 2 bases from V and 6 bases from J; bases unmatched to any gene: 5.